Detailed here is one T cell receptor beta chain. These data originate in a study of blood T cell repertoires in COVID-19. Study-wide context: The United States, Italy and Spain were the sources of the acute and convalescent COVID-19 samples.

The CDR3 contains 15 residues. Germline values: CDR1 SGHRS, CDR2 YFSETQ. Trimming cost V 2 bases and J 0 bases; bases outside gene matches: 2. Some clones are missing from TCRdb's copy, which holds only in-frame ones; the method was immunoSEQ multiplex PCR. Among about 90,000 clones, over 75% were seen once, and the ten largest hold roughly 6.6%. The source of this sequence is a man in his sixties or seventies with acute or convalescent COVID-19. V and J are TRBV5-1 and TRBJ1-1, with TRBD1 matching 9 bases. The source material was peripheral blood. The CDR3 nucleotides read TGCGCCAGCAGCTTTGGGACAGGGATGAACACTGAAGCTTTCTTT. As protein: CASSFGTGMNTEAFF.